This entry is about one TCR beta chain. Its specificity is not known. This entry comes from a study of T cell responses to AZD1222 COVID-19 vaccine. Overall study results and limits: Repertoires were obtained solely post-peak T cell response. In a largely white British group with more females than males, clonal diversity was possibly underestimated. Seropositive at baseline were only a handful of AZD1222 recipients.

Here immunoSEQ multiplex PCR was the method, and the copy in TCRdb shows in-frame clones only, minus some. The top ten clones hold around 0.85% of a sample with approximately 140,000 clones, more than 80% of them seen once. The sequenced sample was peripheral blood, obtained on day 0 of MenACWY control vaccination. The sequence was collected from an adult in good health.

CDR3 nucleotides: TGCGCCAGCAGTGAGTCAATCCGACAGGGTTCCGAGCAGTACTTC. This codes for CASSESIRQGSEQYF. V is TRBV10-2 and J is TRBJ2-7; 7 nucleotides match TRBD1. Germline V gene lookup returns CDR1 WSHSY and CDR2 SAAADI. J gave up 6 bases and V 0 bases, and 8 bases lay outside the gene matches. The CDR3 sequence is 15 residues long.